These T cell receptor beta chains were read from a single sample in a study of Graves' ophthalmopathy and Graves' hyperthyroidism. TCRdb called the multiplex PCR reads again in MiXCR, with one record for every CDR3 protein. The table includes 900,000 to 1,200,000 distinct CDR3 sequences, about 38% detected once. Input material: peripheral blood or thyroid tissue (not recorded which). Receptors were obtained from an adult man with Graves' hyperthyroidism. Each CDR3 is given with its conserved first and last residue. A D gene is named only where the DNA matches it firmly. Clone size, where shown, is once, few, many, or a class for clones that have expanded.

>TRBV19|TRBJ1-1|-|many
CASGDTRIMVTEAFF
TGTGCCAGTGGGGACACCCGAATTATGGTCACTGAAGCTTTCTTT
>TRBV7-2|TRBJ2-7|TRBD1|few
CASSGRQGREQYF
TGTGCCAGCAGCGGGCGACAGGGGCGAGAGCAGTACTTC
>TRBV19|TRBJ1-5|TRBD1|-
CASSKGRWRQGGNQPQHF
TGTGCCAGTAGTAAAGGACGGTGGCGACAGGGAGGCAATCAGCCCCAGCATTTT
>TRBV2|TRBJ1-4|TRBD1|-
CASRGQGSTVF
TGTGCCAGCAGGGGACAGGGATCTACTGTTTTT
>TRBV6-1|TRBJ2-7|TRBD1|-
CASSGTGVGYEQYF
TGTGCCAGCAGTGGAACAGGGGTGGGCTACGAGCAGTACTTC
>TRBV5-1|TRBJ1-1|-|few
CASSSSSRVLAEAFF
TGCGCCAGCAGCTCGTCCTCCAGGGTGCTGGCTGAAGCTTTCTTT
>TRBV7-2|TRBJ1-1|-|many
CASSYRGRNTEAFF
TGTGCCAGCAGCTATCGGGGGAGGAACACTGAAGCTTTCTTT
>TRBV20-1|TRBJ2-7|TRBD2|-
CSAPGGAIGLYEQYF
TGCAGTGCCCCGGGGGGGGCCATTGGGCTCTACGAGCAGTACTTC
>TRBV3-1|TRBJ2-2|TRBD2|few
CASSQASGGLFF
TGTGCCAGCAGCCAAGCTAGCGGGGGGCTGTTTTTT
>TRBV20-1|TRBJ1-5|-|many
CSAPAGEQGNQPQHF
TGCAGTGCTCCTGCCGGCGAACAGGGCAATCAGCCCCAGCATTTT
>TRBV19|TRBJ2-2|-|many
CASSISTNTGELFF
TGTGCCAGTAGTATATCGACTAACACCGGGGAGCTGTTTTTT
>TRBV19|TRBJ1-1|-|many
CASSRTSGPLNTEAFF
TGTGCCAGTAGCCGAACGTCAGGGCCGTTGAACACTGAAGCTTTCTTT
>TRBV7-8|TRBJ2-5|TRBD1|few
CASSPGQGAQYF
TGTGCCAGCAGCCCGGGACAGGGGGCCCAGTACTTC
>TRBV27|TRBJ2-5|-|-
CASRKGGRETQYF
TGTGCCAGCAGAAAAGGCGGCCGGGAGACCCAGTACTTC
>TRBV7-9|TRBJ1-3|-|-
CAWSLGAAGNTIYF
TGTGCCTGGAGTCTGGGGGCGGCTGGAAACACCATATATTTT
>TRBV29-1|TRBJ1-1|TRBD1|-
CSVETGTAEAFF
TGCAGCGTTGAGACAGGGACGGCTGAAGCTTTCTTT
>TRBV24-1|TRBJ1-2|TRBD1|many
CATSDTGTGYGYTF
TGTGCCACCAGTGATACCGGGACAGGGTATGGCTACACCTTC
>TRBV29-1|TRBJ1-3|-|-
CSVVAYSGNTIYF
TGCAGCGTTGTAGCATACTCTGGAAACACCATATATTTT
>TRBV7-2|TRBJ2-7|-|many
CASSYLAGASYEQYF
TGTGCCAGCAGCTACCTTGCGGGGGCCTCCTACGAGCAGTACTTC
>TRBV19|TRBJ1-2|TRBD1|-
CASRPGTGNVHYGYTF
TGTGCCAGTCGCCCAGGGACAGGGAACGTTCACTATGGCTACACCTTC
>TRBV19|TRBJ2-7|-|-
CASSISHEQYF
TGTGCCAGTAGTATTAGCCACGAGCAGTACTTC
>TRBV20-1|TRBJ1-5|-|-
CSARDRGTPSNQPQHF
TGCAGTGCTAGAGATAGGGGCACCCCGAGCAATCAGCCCCAGCATTTT
>TRBV9|TRBJ1-1|TRBD1|many
CASSAWTGNTEAFF
TGTGCCAGCAGCGCCTGGACAGGGAACACTGAAGCTTTCTTT
>TRBV11-3|TRBJ1-1|-|many
CASSLRGPVVLAFF
TGTGCCAGCAGCTTACGAGGACCGGTCGTGTTGGCTTTCTTT
>TRBV29-1|TRBJ1-5|-|once
CSQSTGLQPQHF
TGCAGCCAGTCGACAGGACTTCAGCCCCAGCATTTT
>TRBV9|TRBJ2-5|TRBD1|few
CASSEIQGNQETQYF
TGTGCCAGCAGTGAGATACAGGGGAACCAAGAGACCCAGTACTTC
>TRBV29-1|TRBJ1-5|TRBD1|-
CSVGQGSQPQHF
TGCAGCGTTGGACAGGGGAGCCAGCCCCAGCATTTT
>TRBV7-8|TRBJ2-5|-|-
CASSYSGTGRTQYF
TGTGCCAGCAGTTACTCCGGAACTGGAAGGACCCAGTACTTC
>TRBV10-3|TRBJ1-6|-|-
CASSYGRGSYNSPLHF
TGTGCCAGCAGTTACGGGCGGGGCTCCTATAATTCACCCCTCCACTTT
>TRBV9|TRBJ1-1|-|-
CASSLPGWDTEAFF
TGTGCCAGCAGCTTGCCGGGATGGGACACTGAAGCTTTCTTT
>TRBV7-9|TRBJ2-7|-|-
CASSVEGNEQYF
TGTGCCAGCAGCGTAGAAGGTAACGAGCAGTACTTC
>TRBV7-9|TRBJ1-1|TRBD1|once
CASSLGSGGAHTEAFF
TGTGCCAGCAGCTTAGGGTCAGGGGGCGCCCACACTGAAGCTTTCTTT
>TRBV20-1|TRBJ1-5|-|many
CSARRVSLEGQPQHF
TGCAGTGCTAGAAGAGTAAGCTTGGAGGGCCAGCCCCAGCATTTT